The 20 T cell receptor beta chains below all came from one sample that was sequenced in a study of metastatic and nonmetastatic thyroid tumors. TCRdb reanalyzed the PCR reads with MiXCR. This table has 26,000 or so clones, around 17% appearing once. None of the patients had undergone any treatment ahead of thyroid surgery. The sequenced material came from blood. The source is a male donor with papillary thyroid cancer or a benign thyroid nodule (not recorded which). Some clones in this sample may be carry-over from other donors' samples.

The table lists this clone with many counts. The rearrangement uses TRBV11-3 and TRBJ2-4; no firm D call. This CDR3 has 13 residues. V was shortened by 5 bases and J by 7 bases, with 12 bases between the two germline ends. The germline V gene has CDR1 SGHNT and CDR2 YENEEA. The CDR3 spells CASSPGPGNIQYF. In nucleotides, the CDR3 is TGTGCCAGCAGCCCTGGACCCGGGAACATTCAGTACTTC.

This clone was picked up many times. The V and J genes are TRBV20-1 and TRBJ1-3, with D possibly matching TRBD1 (6 bases). The CDR3 is 16 residues long. In germline, CDR1 is DFQATT, CDR2 SNEGSKA (reference sequence). Between the trimmed V and J ends, which lost 3 bases and 0 bases, there was a span of 15 bases. CDR3 amino acids: CSARDRRAVSGNTIYF. The CDR3 region has the DNA TGCAGTGCTAGGGACAGAAGGGCCGTCTCTGGAAACACCATATATTTT.

Regarding this clone: Sequence at one end of the junction differs from germline and may be a read error. The gene calls are TRBV7-9 and TRBJ2-2, with 7 positions matching TRBD1. CDR1 is SEHNR and CDR2 is FQNEAQ in the germline V gene (reference sequence). This CDR3 is built from 15 residues. The CDR3 sequence is CVSRLRQGVTGELFF. In DNA, the CDR3 is TGTGTCAGCAGATTACGACAGGGAGTAACCGGGGAGCTGTTTTTT.

This clone was picked up many times. This chain joins TRBV28 and TRBJ1-1; D is ambiguous. This CDR3 is 12 amino acids long. The V and J ends lost 3 bases and 7 bases respectively, with 9 bases between them. CDR1 and CDR2 (germline): MDHEN, SYDVKM. In nucleotides, the CDR3 is TGTGCCAGCAGTTTGACTCATGATGAAGCTTTCTTT. This translates into CASSLTHDEAFF. The full variable domain, rest sourced from reference TRBV28 and TRBJ1-1, is DVKVTQSSRYLVKRTGEKVFLECVQDMDHENMFWYRQDPGLGLRLIYFSYDVKMKEKGDIPEGYSVSREKKERFSLILESASTNQTSMYLCASSLTHDEAFFGQGTRLTVV.

This clone was counted many times. J is TRBJ1-3 and V is TRBV9, with D unresolved. Trimming took 3 bases from V and 2 from J, leaving 3 bases between them. Germline V CDR1 and CDR2: SGDLS, YYNGEE. The length of the CDR3 is 12 residues. CDR3 amino acids: CASSGTGNTIYF. The CDR3 DNA reads as TGTGCCAGCAGCGGGACTGGAAACACCATATATTTT. Based on the CDR3 plus reference TRBV9 and TRBJ1-3, the full variable domain is DSGVTQTPKHLITATGQRVTLRCSPRSGDLSVYWYQQSLDQGLQFLIQYYNGEERAKGNILERFSAQQFPDLHSELNLSSLELGDSALYFCASSGTGNTIYFGEGSWLTVV.

This clone appeared many times. This chain joins TRBV5-4 and TRBJ2-2, with D unresolved. Germline values: CDR1 SGHNT, CDR2 YYREEE (reference sequence). Between the trimmed V and J ends, which lost 4 bases and 5 bases, there was a span of 12 bases. The CDR3 is made up of 14 amino acids. The CDR3: CASSPQIVTGELFF. Here the CDR3 DNA reads TGTGCCAGCAGCCCTCAGATCGTGACCGGGGAGCTGTTTTTT.

This clone came up many times. The chain joins TRBV28 to TRBJ1-5; D gene uncertain. This CDR3 contains 12 residues. Germline V lookup: CDR1 MDHEN, CDR2 SYDVKM. V was trimmed by 4 bases and J by 5 bases, leaving 6 bases between them. The CDR3 DNA follows: TGTGCCAGCAGTTCCAATCATCAGCCCCAGCATTTT. As protein: CASSSNHQPQHF.

This clone was counted at least ten times. V and J are TRBV4-1 and TRBJ2-7; 8 nucleotides align to TRBD2. The germline gives CDR1 MGHRA, CDR2 YSYEKL. The CDR3 contains 15 residues. V lost 1 base, J lost 1 base, and 3 bases stayed unmatched. The CDR3 nucleotides read TGCGCCAGCAGCCAAGGTCTAGCGGGTTCCTACGAGCAGTACTTC. It codes for CASSQGLAGSYEQYF.

This clone has ten or more counts. The chain links TRBV11-2 to TRBJ2-3; perhaps TRBD2 as D (5 bases). This CDR3 is 12 amino acids long. Trimming pared 5 bases from V and 6 bases from J, leaving 9 bases between. In germline, CDR1 is SGHAT, CDR2 FQNNGV. The DNA for the CDR3 is TGTGCCAGCAGCCAGCGGTCGGATACGCAGTATTTT. Translation: CASSQRSDTQYF. Looking up the rest from reference TRBV11-2 and TRBJ2-3 gives the full variable domain: EAGVAQSPRYKIIEKRQSVAFWCNPISGHATLYWYQQILGQGPKLLIQFQNNGVVDDSQLPKDRFSAERLKGVDSTLKIQPAKLEDSAVYLCASSQRSDTQYFGPGTRLTVL.

This chain links TRBV28 with TRBJ2-2; TRBD1 matches 7 bases. Germline CDR1 is MDHEN and CDR2 is SYDVKM. V gave up 6 bases and J gave up 3 bases; unmatched junction bases: 7. This CDR3 has 15 residues. The CDR3 sequence: CASRTGQLDTGELFF. The CDR3 nucleotides are TGTGCCAGCAGGACGGGACAGCTAGACACCGGGGAGCTGTTTTTT.

This clone was detected a few times. The chain carries TRBV19 and TRBJ2-1; 8 positions match TRBD1. The CDR3 runs to 11 residues. The trim removed 6 bases at V and 12 bases at J, leaving 4 bases unmatched. In germline, CDR1 is LNHDA, CDR2 SQIVND (reference sequence). CDR3 protein: CASSQGAGQFF. The CDR3 DNA reads as TGTGCCAGTAGCCAGGGGGCGGGGCAGTTCTTC.

The V and J genes are TRBV4-1 and TRBJ2-7; D gene uncertain. The CDR3 covers 15 residues. V dropped 0 bases and J dropped 0 bases, with 9 bases sitting between them. Germline lookup yields CDR1 MGHRA and CDR2 YSYEKL. CDR3 nucleotide sequence: TGCGCCAGCAGCCAAGATACCAGCGCCTCCTACGAGCAGTACTTC. This gives the protein CASSQDTSASYEQYF.

This clone was found a few times. The gene calls are TRBV6-5 and TRBJ2-1; 16 positions match TRBD2. The germline V gene has CDR1 MNHEY and CDR2 SVGAGI. The length of the CDR3 is 17 residues. V shed 6 bases, J shed 6 bases, and the junction held 8 bases outside the gene matches. CDR3 sequence: CASSSGLAGGVVNEQFF. CDR3 bases: TGTGCCAGCAGCTCGGGACTAGCGGGAGGGGTTGTCAATGAGCAGTTCTTC.

The chain links TRBV20-1 to TRBJ1-3, with 9 nucleotides matching TRBD1. In germline, CDR1 is DFQATT, CDR2 SNEGSKA (reference sequence). The CDR3 has 15 amino acids. The trim removed 5 bases at V and 2 bases at J, leaving 7 bases unmatched. The CDR3 region is CSAVGQGLAGNTIYF. The DNA of the CDR3 is TGCAGTGCTGTAGGACAGGGGCTCGCTGGAAACACCATATATTTT.

This clone appeared many times. V and J are TRBV5-1 and TRBJ2-1; D assignment may be TRBD1 or TRBD2 (5 bases each). Trimming stripped 3 bases from V and 7 bases from J, with 14 bases between. CDR3 length: 14 amino acids. CDR1 SGHRS and CDR2 YFSETQ come from the germline V gene. The chain's CDR3 is CASSWASGPNEQFF. CDR3 bases: TGCGCCAGCAGCTGGGCATCGGGACCTAATGAGCAGTTCTTC.

This clone was counted at least ten times. The chain uses TRBV5-6 and TRBJ1-5; D is uncertain. This CDR3 contains 13 residues. CDR1 and CDR2 (germline): SGHDT, YYEEEE. V gave up 3 bases and J gave up 8 bases, with 12 bases separating them. The CDR3 spells CASSSGSLEPQHF. For the CDR3, the DNA is TGTGCCAGCAGCTCTGGGTCGCTGGAGCCCCAGCATTTT.

The chain links TRBV10-3 to TRBJ1-2; no reliable D call. Germline lookup yields CDR1 ENHRY and CDR2 SYGVKD. The CDR3 has 16 residues. V lost 0 bases and J lost 3, with 14 bases in between. The CDR3 bases are TGTGCCATCAGTGAGTCGAAGAGTATTTCTTACTATGGCTACACCTTC. It is translated as CAISESKSISYYGYTF.

This clone was found many times. This chain joins TRBV28 and TRBJ1-6; the match to TRBD1 covers 8 bases. Germline trimming cut 3 bases from V and 8 bases from J; bases unmatched to any gene: 12. The germline CDR1 and CDR2 sequences are MDHEN and SYDVKM. CDR3 length equals 17 residues. This CDR3 is CASSFGLYRGADSPLHF. The DNA of the CDR3 is TGTGCCAGCAGTTTCGGATTGTACAGGGGGGCGGATTCACCCCTCCACTTT.

This clone was counted many times. A much bigger clone sits one base away, suggesting this may be a read error. The chain employs TRBV5-1 and TRBJ2-3; 12 bases line up with TRBD2. CDR1 is SGHRS and CDR2 is YFSETQ in the germline V gene. The CDR3 has 19 residues. The J segment lost 2 bases and the V segment lost 2 bases, leaving 12 bases of the junction unmatched. Written as DNA, the CDR3 is TGCGCCAGCAGCTTCCCTAGCGGGAGGGTTGCGTACCCCACAGATACGCAGTATTTT. Its translation: CASSFPSGRVAYPTDTQYF. Full variable domain (outside the CDR3, taken from reference TRBV5-1 and TRBJ2-3): KAGVTQTPRYLIKTRGQQVTLSCSPISGHRSVSWYQQTPGQGLQFLFEYFSETQRNKGNFPGRFSGRQFSNSRSEMNVSTLELGDSALYLCASSFPSGRVAYPTDTQYFGPGTRLTVL.

In its sample, this clone was seen many times. V gene TRBV20-1 combines with J gene TRBJ2-7; 14 nucleotides align to TRBD2. The CDR3 runs to 15 residues. The V segment lost 4 bases and the J segment 0 bases; nucleotides outside the gene matches: 2. Germline loops: CDR1 DFQATT, CDR2 SNEGSKA (reference sequence). In DNA, the CDR3 is TGCAGTGCTAAGGGGACTAGCGGGAGCTCCTACGAGCAGTACTTC. Protein product: CSAKGTSGSSYEQYF.